This TCR beta chain was captured by sequencing in a study of blood T cells in healthy people across ages. PCR was performed a second time for about 6 to 12 cycles using a sample-barcoded 5' primer and a J-beta primer mix. A single record per CDR3 protein comes from TCRdb applying MiXCR to the 5' RACE reads. Among 1,800,000 or so distinct CDR3 sequences listed, 39% were seen once. This clonotype has just a few counts. The antigen is unknown. General study findings and limits: Changes seen in expanded clonotypes were possibly confounded by donor CMV status left unknown.

This sequence originates from a human donor in good health. Sequencing was carried out using blood.

In nucleotides, the CDR3 is TGTGCCAGCAGCGGAGTGGCAGGGAAATACGAGCAGTACTTC. It yields the protein CASSGVAGKYEQYF. The genes are TRBV5-5 and TRBJ2-7; perhaps TRBD1 as D (5 bases). Germline V gene sequence: CDR1 SGHKS, CDR2 YYEKEE (reference sequence). CDR3 length: 14 residues. V was shortened by 4 bases and J by 4 bases, with 15 bases between the two germline ends.